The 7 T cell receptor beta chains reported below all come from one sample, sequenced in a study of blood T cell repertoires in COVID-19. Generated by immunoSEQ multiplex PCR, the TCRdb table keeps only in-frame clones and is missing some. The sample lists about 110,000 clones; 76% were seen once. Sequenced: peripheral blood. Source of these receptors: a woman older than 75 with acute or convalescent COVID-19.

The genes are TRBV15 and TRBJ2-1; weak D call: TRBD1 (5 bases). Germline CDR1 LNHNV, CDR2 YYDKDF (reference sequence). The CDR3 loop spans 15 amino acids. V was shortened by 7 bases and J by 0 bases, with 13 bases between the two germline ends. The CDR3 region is CATTFGAPSYNEQFF. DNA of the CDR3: TGTGCCACCACTTTTGGGGCGCCCTCCTACAATGAGCAGTTCTTC.

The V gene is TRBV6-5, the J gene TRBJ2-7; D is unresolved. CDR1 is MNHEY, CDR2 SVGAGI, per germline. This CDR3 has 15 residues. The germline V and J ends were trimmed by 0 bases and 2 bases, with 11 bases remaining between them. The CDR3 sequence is CASSYSGEPTYEQYF. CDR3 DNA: TGTGCCAGCAGTTACTCTGGAGAACCAACCTACGAGCAGTACTTC.

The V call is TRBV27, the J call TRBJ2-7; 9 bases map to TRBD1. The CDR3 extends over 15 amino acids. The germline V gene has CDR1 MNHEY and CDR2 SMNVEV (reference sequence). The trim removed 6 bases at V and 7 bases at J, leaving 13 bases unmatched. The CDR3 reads CASRPGDRDWGEQYF. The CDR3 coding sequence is TGTGCCAGCAGGCCAGGGGACAGGGATTGGGGAGAGCAGTACTTC.

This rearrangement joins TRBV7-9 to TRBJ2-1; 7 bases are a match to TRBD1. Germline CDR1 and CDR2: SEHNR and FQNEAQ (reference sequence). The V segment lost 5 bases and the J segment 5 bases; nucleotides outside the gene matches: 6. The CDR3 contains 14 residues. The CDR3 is CASSPTGRNNEQFF. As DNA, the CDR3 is TGTGCCAGCAGCCCGACAGGGAGAAACAATGAGCAGTTCTTC. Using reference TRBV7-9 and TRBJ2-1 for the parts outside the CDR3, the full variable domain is DTGVSQNPRHKITKRGQNVTFRCDPISEHNRLYWYRQTLGQGPEFLTYFQNEAQLEKSRLLSDRFSAERPKGSFSTLEIQRTEQGDSAMYLCASSPTGRNNEQFFGPGTRLTVL.

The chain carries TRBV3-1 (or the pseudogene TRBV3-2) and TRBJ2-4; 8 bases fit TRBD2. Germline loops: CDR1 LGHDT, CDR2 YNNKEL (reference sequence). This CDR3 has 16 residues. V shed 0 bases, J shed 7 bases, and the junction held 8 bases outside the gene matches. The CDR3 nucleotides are TGTGCCAGCAGCCAAGAAGCGGGAGATCTACGGAACATTCAGTACTTC. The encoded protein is CASSQEAGDLRNIQYF.

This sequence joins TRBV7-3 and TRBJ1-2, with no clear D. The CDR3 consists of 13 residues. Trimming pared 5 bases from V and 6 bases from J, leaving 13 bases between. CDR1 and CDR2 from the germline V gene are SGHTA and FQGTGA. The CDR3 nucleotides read TGTGCCAGCAGCCTTCAAGAGGGAAATGGCTACACCTTC. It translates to CASSLQEGNGYTF.

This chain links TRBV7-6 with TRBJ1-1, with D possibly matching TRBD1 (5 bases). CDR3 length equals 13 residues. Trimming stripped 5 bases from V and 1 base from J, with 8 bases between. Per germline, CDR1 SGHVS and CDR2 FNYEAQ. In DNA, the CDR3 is TGTGCCAGCAGCCAAGGACAGAACACTGAAGCTTTCTTT. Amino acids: CASSQGQNTEAFF.